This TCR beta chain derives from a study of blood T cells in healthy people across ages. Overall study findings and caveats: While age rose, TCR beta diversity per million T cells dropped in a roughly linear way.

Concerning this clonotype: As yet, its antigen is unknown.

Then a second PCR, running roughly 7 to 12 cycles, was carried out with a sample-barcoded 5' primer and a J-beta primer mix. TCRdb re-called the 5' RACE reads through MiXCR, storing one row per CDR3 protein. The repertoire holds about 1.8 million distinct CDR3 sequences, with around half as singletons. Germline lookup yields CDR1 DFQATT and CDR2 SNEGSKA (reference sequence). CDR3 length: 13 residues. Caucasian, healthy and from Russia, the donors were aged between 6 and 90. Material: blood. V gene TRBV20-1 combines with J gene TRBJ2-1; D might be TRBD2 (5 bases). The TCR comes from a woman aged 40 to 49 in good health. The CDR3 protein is CVAPRGPYNEQFF. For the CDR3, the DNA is TGCGTAGCCCCCCGCGGGCCTTACAATGAGCAGTTCTTC.